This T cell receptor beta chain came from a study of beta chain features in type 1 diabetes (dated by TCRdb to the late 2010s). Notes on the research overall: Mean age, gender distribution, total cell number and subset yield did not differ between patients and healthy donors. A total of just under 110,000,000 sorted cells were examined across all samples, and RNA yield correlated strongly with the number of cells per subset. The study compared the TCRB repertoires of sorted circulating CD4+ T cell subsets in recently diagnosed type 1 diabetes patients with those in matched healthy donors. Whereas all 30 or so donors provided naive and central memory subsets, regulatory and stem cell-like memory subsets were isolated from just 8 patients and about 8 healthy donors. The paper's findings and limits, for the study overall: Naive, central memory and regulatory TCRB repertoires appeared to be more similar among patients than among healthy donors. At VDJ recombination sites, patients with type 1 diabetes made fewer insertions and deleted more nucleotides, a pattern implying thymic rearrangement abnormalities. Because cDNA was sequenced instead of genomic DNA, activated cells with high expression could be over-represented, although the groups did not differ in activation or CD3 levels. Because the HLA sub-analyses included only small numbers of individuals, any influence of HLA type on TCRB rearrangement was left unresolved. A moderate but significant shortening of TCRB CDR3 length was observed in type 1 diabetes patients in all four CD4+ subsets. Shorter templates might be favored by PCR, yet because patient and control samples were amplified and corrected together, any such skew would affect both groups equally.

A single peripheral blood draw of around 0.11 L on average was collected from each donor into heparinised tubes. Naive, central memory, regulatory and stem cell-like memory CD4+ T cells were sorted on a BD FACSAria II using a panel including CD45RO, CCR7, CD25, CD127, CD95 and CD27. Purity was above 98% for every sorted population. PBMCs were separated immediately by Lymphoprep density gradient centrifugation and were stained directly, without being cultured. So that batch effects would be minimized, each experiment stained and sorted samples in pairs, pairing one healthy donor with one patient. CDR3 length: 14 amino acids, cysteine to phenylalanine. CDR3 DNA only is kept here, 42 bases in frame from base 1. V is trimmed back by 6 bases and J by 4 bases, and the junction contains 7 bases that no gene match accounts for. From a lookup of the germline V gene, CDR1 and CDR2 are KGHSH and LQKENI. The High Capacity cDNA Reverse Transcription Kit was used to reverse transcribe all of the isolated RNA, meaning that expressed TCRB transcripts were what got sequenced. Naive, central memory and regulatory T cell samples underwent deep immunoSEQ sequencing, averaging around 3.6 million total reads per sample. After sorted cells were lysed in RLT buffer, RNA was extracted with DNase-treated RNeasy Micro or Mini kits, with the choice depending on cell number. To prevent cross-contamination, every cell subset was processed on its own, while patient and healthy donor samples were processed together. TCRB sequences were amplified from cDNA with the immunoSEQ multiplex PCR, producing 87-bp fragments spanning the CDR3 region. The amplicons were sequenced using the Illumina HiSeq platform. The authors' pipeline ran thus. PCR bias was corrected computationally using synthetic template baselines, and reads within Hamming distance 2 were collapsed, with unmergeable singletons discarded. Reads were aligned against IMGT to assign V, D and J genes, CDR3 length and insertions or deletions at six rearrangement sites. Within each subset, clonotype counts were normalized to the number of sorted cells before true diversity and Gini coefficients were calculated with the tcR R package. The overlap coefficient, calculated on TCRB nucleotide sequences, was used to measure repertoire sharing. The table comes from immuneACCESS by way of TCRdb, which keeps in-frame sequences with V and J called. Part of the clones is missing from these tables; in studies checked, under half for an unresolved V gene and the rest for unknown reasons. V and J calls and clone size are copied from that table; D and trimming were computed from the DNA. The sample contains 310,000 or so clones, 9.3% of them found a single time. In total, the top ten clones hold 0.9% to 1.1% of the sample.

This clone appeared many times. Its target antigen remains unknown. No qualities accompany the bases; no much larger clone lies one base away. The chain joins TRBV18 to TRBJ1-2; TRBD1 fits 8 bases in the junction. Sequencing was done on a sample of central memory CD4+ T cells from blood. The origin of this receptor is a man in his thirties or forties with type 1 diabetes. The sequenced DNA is TGTGCCAGCTCTCCGGGACAGGAGGCCTATGGCTACACCTTC. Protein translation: CASSPGQEAYGYTF. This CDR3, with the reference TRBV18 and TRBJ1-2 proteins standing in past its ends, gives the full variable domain NAGVMQNPRHLVRRRGQEARLRCSPMKGHSHVYWYRQLPEEGLKFMVYLQKENIIDESGMPKERFSAEFPKEGPSILRIQQVVRGDSAAYFCASSPGQEAYGYTFGSGTRLTVV.